A selection of T cell receptor beta chains follows, all from one sample in a study of read filtering for tumor transcriptome and immune sequencing. TCRdb called the reads again in MiXCR, with one record for every CDR3 protein. This sample yields some 140,000 distinct CDR3 sequences, of which over 10% are seen a single time; 8% to 9% belongs to the top ten. Sequenced sample: a population of CD138-negative cells sorted from bone marrow. The origin of the receptors is a donor at least 40 years old with multiple myeloma. CDR3s include the opening cysteine and the closing phenylalanine or tryptophan. The D gene is left open where the match is weak. Only part of the rows carry a size: once, few, many, or a class if the clone is expanded.

v_gene	d_gene	abundance	j_gene	CDR3aa	CDR3nt
TRBV19	TRBD2	-	TRBJ2-2	CASRTSGDTGELFF	TGTGCCAGTAGGACTAGCGGGGACACCGGGGAGCTGTTTTTT
TRBV5-4	TRBD2	-	TRBJ2-3	CASSSGLAGGPTDTQYF	TGTGCCAGCAGCTCAGGACTAGCGGGAGGGCCGACAGATACGCAGTATTTT
TRBV15	TRBD1	many	TRBJ2-1	CATSRSTGNEQFF	TGTGCCACCAGCAGATCGACAGGGAATGAGCAGTTCTTC
TRBV19	-	many	TRBJ2-6	CASTPTTSGANVLTF	TGTGCCAGTACCCCCACTACCTCTGGGGCCAACGTCCTGACTTTC
TRBV10-3	TRBD1	many	TRBJ1-1	CAIRGQGGAEAFF	TGTGCCATCAGGGGACAGGGAGGTGCTGAAGCTTTCTTT
TRBV11-2	-	-	TRBJ2-3	CASSIGWGDTQYF	TGTGCCAGCAGCATTGGATGGGGAGATACGCAGTATTTT
TRBV10-2	TRBD1	many	TRBJ2-2	CASSGVQGENTGELFF	TGCGCCAGCAGTGGGGTACAGGGGGAGAACACCGGGGAGCTGTTTTTT
TRBV7-9	-	-	TRBJ2-2	CASSLAGFGVSASDTGELFF	TGTGCCAGCAGCTTAGCAGGGTTCGGAGTTTCTGCCTCGGACACCGGGGAGCTGTTTTTT
TRBV7-9	-	many	TRBJ1-1	CASSHEGSGEAFF	TGTGCCAGCAGCCACGAAGGCTCTGGTGAAGCTTTCTTT
TRBV12-3/TRBV12-4	TRBD2	-	TRBJ2-1	CASSRNSGDNEQFF	TGTGCCAGCAGTCGTAACAGCGGGGACAATGAGCAGTTCTTC
TRBV12-3/TRBV12-4	TRBD2	many	TRBJ2-7	CASSWGLADEQYF	TGTGCCAGCAGTTGGGGACTAGCTGACGAGCAGTACTTC
TRBV29-1	-	many	TRBJ2-1	CSVEWGRSSYNEQFF	TGCAGCGTTGAATGGGGCAGGAGCTCCTACAATGAGCAGTTCTTC
TRBV4-3	-	many	TRBJ1-1	CASSHDEFMNTEAFF	TGCGCCAGCAGCCATGATGAGTTCATGAACACTGAAGCTTTCTTT
TRBV5-1	-	many	TRBJ2-1	CASSLDREDEQFF	TGCGCCAGCAGCTTGGACAGGGAAGATGAGCAGTTCTTC
TRBV28	-	-	TRBJ2-7	CASSPPDSGNYEQYF	TGTGCCAGCAGTCCCCCGGACAGCGGAAACTACGAGCAGTACTTC
TRBV9	TRBD2	many	TRBJ2-3	CASTLSGRATDTQYF	TGTGCCAGCACCCTTAGCGGGAGGGCGACAGATACGCAGTATTTT
TRBV6-2/TRBV6-3	-	many	TRBJ1-1	CASTQTENTEAFF	TGTGCCAGCACCCAGACAGAGAACACTGAAGCTTTCTTT